This T cell receptor beta chain was found in a study of response to subunit inactivated influenza vaccine. Study-wide findings and caveats: Few additional T cells are recruited per seasonal influenza vaccination, authors suggested.

This clonotype was recorded a few times. The antigen remains undetermined. The V gene lost 6 bases and the J gene lost 2 bases, with 11 bases spanning the gap. Per the germline V gene, CDR1 is SQVTM and CDR2 is ANQGSEA. The CDR3 length is 12 residues. From the RT-PCR reads, TCRdb called clonotypes with MiXCR, one entry per CDR3 protein. This sample yields roughly 670,000 distinct CDR3 sequences, of which about 14% are seen a single time; 7.5% to 8% belongs to the top ten. This sample comprised PBMCs from blood, obtained roughly 15 days before vaccination. This clonotype was sampled from a man aged 50 to 59 who received an inactivated influenza vaccine. This chain joins TRBV29-1 and TRBJ2-7; D is possibly TRBD1 (7 bases). In DNA, the CDR3 is TGCAGCGTGCGGGACAGTGCCTACGAGCAGTACTTC. Protein: CSVRDSAYEQYF.